Sequencing of this T cell receptor (beta chain) was carried out in a study of T cell repertoires in cytomegalovirus infection. Study overall: From public TCR beta signatures came an indication of both CMV infection and matching HLA type. The study, taken as a whole, reports: The study found HLA-C-restricted CMV-specific TCR beta clonotypes dominating the ex vivo response. Pooled public TCR beta family frequency picked out CMV carriers with the relevant HLA.

TCRdb processed the reads anew with MiXCR; each CDR3 protein has one entry. In the table there are hundreds of thousands of distinct CDR3 sequences, roughly 22% of which are singletons. To note about this clonotype: Its antigen is still unknown.

The trim removed 4 bases at V and 14 bases at J, leaving 6 bases unmatched. The CDR3 sequence is 12 residues long. Germline values: CDR1 LGHNT, CDR2 FRNRAP. The sample taken for sequencing was CD8+ T cells from PBMCs. This receptor was identified in a human donor in good health (CMV status not recorded). Some clones in this sample may be carry-over from other donors' samples. V gene TRBV12-5 combines with J gene TRBJ2-1; 9 bases are shared with TRBD1. Here the CDR3 DNA reads TGTGCTAGTGGTTCACTGGACAGGGGAAAGTTCTTC. It is translated as CASGSLDRGKFF. The variable domain in full, with the rest retrieved from reference TRBV12-5 and TRBJ2-1, is DARVTQTPRHKVTEMGQEVTMRCQPILGHNTVFWYRQTMMQGLELLAYFRNRAPLDDSGMPKDRFSAEMPDATLATLKIQPSEPRDSAVYFCASGSLDRGKFFGPGTRLTVL.